Sequencing of this T cell receptor beta chain was carried out in a study of Tregs in tolerant kidney transplant recipients. Findings and limits, study-wide: The most relevant donor-specific Treg TCRbeta repertoire apparently came from expansion with activated donor B cells.

Recipients received nonmyeloablative bone marrow transplants from related graft donors, with transient mixed chimerism. This clone was picked up one time. Antigen specificity is unknown. TCRdb keeps only in-frame clones here, not all; method: immunoSEQ multiplex PCR. The table has 45,000 to 55,000 clones, about nine tenths seen once. CDR3 length equals 15 residues. Deletions cut 3 bases from V and 2 bases from J, with 14 bases between. The germline V gene encodes CDR1 WSHSY and CDR2 SAAADI. The chain recombines TRBV10-2 with TRBJ2-7; D is perhaps TRBD2 (5 bases). Specimen: CD8+ T cells from blood (PBMCs), collected 24 months after the transplant. The sequence was obtained from a human patient who received a combined kidney and bone marrow transplant. The T cells may come from the graft donor. This chain's CDR3 is CASSESSGLTYEQYF. The DNA of the CDR3 is TGCGCCAGCAGTGAATCGAGCGGCTTAACCTACGAGCAGTACTTC.